This is a list of T cell receptor beta chains from one sample in a study of T cell repertoires in MIS-A myocarditis. Clones were sequenced by immunoSEQ multiplex PCR, and TCRdb holds only the in-frame ones, with some missing. The sample holds about 10,000 clones, approximately 80% seen once. The sequencing sample was made of right ventricle heart tissue obtained at autopsy. The receptors shown here come from a young man with fulminant myocarditis from multisystem inflammatory syndrome in adults (MIS-A) after COVID-19. CDR3s include the opening cysteine and the closing phenylalanine or tryptophan. Where a row states a size, it is once, few, many or the class of an expanded clone; other rows omit it.

>.|TRBV6-5|TRBJ1-2
CASFDSSNYGYTF
>medium-sized|TRBV27|TRBJ2-7
CASWGQMSSYEQYF
>once|TRBV30|TRBJ2-3
CAWSVFMGTDTQYF
>.|TRBV6-5|TRBJ1-6
CASSYLQVRSPLHF
>.|TRBV28|TRBJ2-7
CASSALFITGGSYEQYF
>.|TRBV6-5|TRBJ1-1
CASSYSWGGTEAFF
>.|TRBV13|TRBJ2-1
CASSFQRGLYNEQFF
>.|TRBV11-3|TRBJ1-3
CASSLVSRVGGNTIYF
>.|TRBV11-2|TRBJ1-6
CASSQTVTDSPLHF
>.|TRBV10-3|TRBJ2-7
CAISDTDYEQYF
>.|TRBV28|TRBJ1-2
CASSPPLGAGVGRYTF
>.|TRBV19|TRBJ2-1
CASSIGNRGASYNEQFF
>.|TRBV19|TRBJ1-2
CAAGTGGNYGYTF